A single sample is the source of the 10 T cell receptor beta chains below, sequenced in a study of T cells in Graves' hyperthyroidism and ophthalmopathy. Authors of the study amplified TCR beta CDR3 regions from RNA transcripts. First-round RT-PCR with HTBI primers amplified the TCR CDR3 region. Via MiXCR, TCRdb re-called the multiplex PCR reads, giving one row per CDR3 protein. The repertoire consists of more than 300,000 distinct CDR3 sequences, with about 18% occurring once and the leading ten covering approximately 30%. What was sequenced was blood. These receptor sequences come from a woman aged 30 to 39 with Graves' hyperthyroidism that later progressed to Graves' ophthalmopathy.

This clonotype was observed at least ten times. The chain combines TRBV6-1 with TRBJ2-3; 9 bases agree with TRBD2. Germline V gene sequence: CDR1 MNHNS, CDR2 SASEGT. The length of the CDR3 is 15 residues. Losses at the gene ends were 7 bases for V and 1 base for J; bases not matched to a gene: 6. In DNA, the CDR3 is TGTGCCAGCACCTTAGCGGGGGCGCGCACAGATACGCAGTATTTT. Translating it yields CASTLAGARTDTQYF.

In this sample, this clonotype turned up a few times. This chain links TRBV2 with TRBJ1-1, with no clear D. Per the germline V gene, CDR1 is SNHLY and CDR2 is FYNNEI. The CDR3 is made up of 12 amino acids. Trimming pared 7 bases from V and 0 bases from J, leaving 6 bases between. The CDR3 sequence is CASNRMNTEAFF. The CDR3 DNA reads TGTGCCAGCAACCGGATGAACACTGAAGCTTTCTTT.

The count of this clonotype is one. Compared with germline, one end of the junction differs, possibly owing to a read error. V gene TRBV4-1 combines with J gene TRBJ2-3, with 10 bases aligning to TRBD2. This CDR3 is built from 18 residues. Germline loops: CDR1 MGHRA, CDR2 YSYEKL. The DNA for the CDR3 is TGTGCCAGCAGCCAAGATCATACTAGCGGGAAAACCGGGGGTACGCAGTATTTT. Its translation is CASSQDHTSGKTGGTQYF.

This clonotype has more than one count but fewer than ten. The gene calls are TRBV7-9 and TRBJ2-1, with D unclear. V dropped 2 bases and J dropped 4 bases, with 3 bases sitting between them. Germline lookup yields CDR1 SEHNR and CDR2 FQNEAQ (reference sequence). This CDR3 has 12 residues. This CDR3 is CASSLLYNEQFF. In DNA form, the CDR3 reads TGTGCCAGCAGCTTACTGTACAATGAGCAGTTCTTC.

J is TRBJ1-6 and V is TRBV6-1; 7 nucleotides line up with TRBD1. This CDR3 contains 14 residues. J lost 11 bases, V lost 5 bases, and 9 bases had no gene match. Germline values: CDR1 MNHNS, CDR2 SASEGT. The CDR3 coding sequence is TGTGCCAGCAGTAACTACGGGACAGCAGCACCCCTCCACTTT. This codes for CASSNYGTAAPLHF.

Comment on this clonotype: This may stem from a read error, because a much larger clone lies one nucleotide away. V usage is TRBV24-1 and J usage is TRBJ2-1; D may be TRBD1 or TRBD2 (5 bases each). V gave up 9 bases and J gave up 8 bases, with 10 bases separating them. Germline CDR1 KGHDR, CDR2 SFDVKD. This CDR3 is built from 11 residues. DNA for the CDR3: TGTGCCACCGATTTGGGACATGAGCAGTTCTTC. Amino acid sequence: CATDLGHEQFF.

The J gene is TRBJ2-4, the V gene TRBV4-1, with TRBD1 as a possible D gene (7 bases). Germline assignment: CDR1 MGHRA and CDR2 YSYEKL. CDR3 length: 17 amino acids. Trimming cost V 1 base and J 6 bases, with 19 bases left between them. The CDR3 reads CASSQVVVRGAGNIQYF. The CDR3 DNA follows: TGCGCCAGCAGCCAAGTGGTTGTCAGGGGGGCCGGAAACATTCAGTACTTC.

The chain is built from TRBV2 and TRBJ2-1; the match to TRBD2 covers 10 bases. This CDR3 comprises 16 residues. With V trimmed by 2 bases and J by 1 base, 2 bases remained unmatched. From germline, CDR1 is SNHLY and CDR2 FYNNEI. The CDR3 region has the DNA TGTGCCAGCAGTGAATTAGCGGGAGGTTCCTACAATGAGCAGTTCTTC. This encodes CASSELAGGSYNEQFF.

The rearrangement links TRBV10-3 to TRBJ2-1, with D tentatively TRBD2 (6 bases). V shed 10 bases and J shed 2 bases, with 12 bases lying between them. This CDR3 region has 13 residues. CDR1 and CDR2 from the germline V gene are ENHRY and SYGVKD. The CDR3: CATTWEAYNEQFF. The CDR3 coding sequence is TGTGCCACCACTTGGGAGGCCTACAATGAGCAGTTCTTC.

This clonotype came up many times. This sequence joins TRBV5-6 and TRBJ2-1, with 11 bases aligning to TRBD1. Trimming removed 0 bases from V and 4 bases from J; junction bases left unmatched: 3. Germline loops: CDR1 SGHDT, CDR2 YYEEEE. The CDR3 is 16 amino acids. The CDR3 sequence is CASSLVGQGAYNEQFF. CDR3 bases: TGTGCCAGCAGCTTGGTCGGACAGGGGGCTTACAATGAGCAGTTCTTC.